These T cell receptor beta chains were read from a single sample in a study of identical twins. MiXCR was run by TCRdb on the 5' RACE reads, yielding one entry per CDR3 protein. Here the sample spans a few hundred thousand distinct CDR3 sequences, around 9.6% being singletons. The same specimen was also included in a second study, on yellow fever vaccine responses in identical twins.

The specimen was PBMCs. The receptors stem from a woman younger than 30 in good health. Both conserved end residues are part of each CDR3. A D gene is named only where the DNA matches it firmly. Only some rows state a clone size, as once, few, many or a class for expanded clones.

>many|NA|TRBV30|TRBJ2-2
CAWMGRENTGELFF
TGTGCCTGGATGGGGCGGGAGAACACCGGGGAGCTGTTTTTT
>few|NA|TRBV2|TRBJ2-7
CASSEARATEQYF
TGTGCCAGCAGTGAAGCTAGGGCAACCGAGCAGTACTTC
>few|TRBD2|TRBV7-3|TRBJ2-7
CASSLIGGTSYEQYF
TGTGCCAGCAGCTTAATCGGGGGGACTAGCTACGAGCAGTACTTC
>NA|TRBD2|TRBV19|TRBJ2-1
CATRLPGGGNEQFF
TGTGCCACCCGACTTCCGGGGGGGGGCAATGAGCAGTTCTTC
>few|TRBD2|TRBV7-6|TRBJ2-7
CASSFSLSGRIRGEQYF
TGTGCCAGCAGCTTCTCGCTTAGCGGGAGGATTCGGGGGGAGCAGTACTTC
>many|NA|TRBV6-1|TRBJ2-3
CASQQGFGDTQYF
TGTGCCAGCCAACAGGGTTTCGGAGATACGCAGTATTTT
>few|TRBD2|TRBV20-1|TRBJ2-7
CSAPPVGGYEQYF
TGCAGTGCTCCCCCAGTCGGGGGGTACGAGCAGTACTTC
>NA|TRBD2|TRBV20-1|TRBJ2-3
CCATETSGRPDTQYF
TGCTGTGCTACCGAGACTAGCGGGAGGCCAGATACGCAGTATTTT
>many|NA|TRBV4-1|TRBJ1-5
CASSPKGYSNQPQHF
TGCGCCAGCAGCCCCAAGGGCTATAGCAATCAGCCCCAGCATTTT
>many|NA|TRBV6-5|TRBJ2-7
CASSYRQKSSYEQYF
TGTGCCAGCAGTTATCGGCAGAAGAGCTCCTACGAGCAGTACTTC
>many|NA|TRBV4-2|TRBJ2-3
CASSQEAPDHLTDTQYF
TGTGCCAGCAGCCAAGAAGCCCCGGACCACTTGACAGATACGCAGTATTTT
>many|NA|TRBV6-1|TRBJ2-5
CASRATRWETQYF
TGTGCCAGCAGAGCGACTAGGTGGGAGACCCAGTACTTC
>few|TRBD2|TRBV5-5|TRBJ2-5
CASSPEGTSSIETQYF
TGTGCCAGCAGCCCGGAGGGGACTAGCTCGATTGAGACCCAGTACTTC
>once|NA|TRBV6-2/TRBV6-3|TRBJ2-2
CASSYNSGGELFF
TGTGCCAGCAGTTATAACAGTGGCGGGGAGCTGTTTTTT
>NA|NA|TRBV20-1|TRBJ2-5
CSARDAVAGKETQYF
TGCAGTGCTAGAGATGCAGTGGCTGGAAAAGAGACCCAGTACTTC
>NA|NA|TRBV20-1|TRBJ2-6
CSGDSSPSGANVLTF
TGCAGTGGCGACTCTTCACCTTCTGGGGCCAACGTCCTGACTTTC
>many|TRBD2|TRBV5-1|TRBJ2-1
CASSFIAGRGYEQFF
TGCGCCAGCAGCTTCATAGCGGGGAGGGGCTATGAGCAGTTCTTC
>few|NA|TRBV4-3|TRBJ2-1
CASSQDIQARQFF
TGCGCCAGCAGCCAAGATATCCAGGCCCGGCAGTTCTTC
>few|NA|TRBV4-3|TRBJ2-6
CASSQGGGSGANVLTF
TGCGCCAGCAGCCAAGGGGGCGGCTCTGGGGCCAACGTCCTGACTTTC
>NA|TRBD1|TRBV7-3|TRBJ2-5
CASSSRDRGPGGTQYF
TGTGCCAGCAGCAGCCGGGACAGGGGGCCTGGTGGGACCCAGTACTTC
>few|NA|TRBV6-5|TRBJ2-1
CASSYSAFGGAYNEQFF
TGTGCCAGCAGTTACTCAGCCTTCGGGGGCGCCTACAATGAGCAGTTCTTC
>few|TRBD2|TRBV28|TRBJ2-1
CASSPRTSGSSTYNEQFF
TGTGCCAGCAGTCCTCGGACTAGCGGGAGTAGCACCTACAATGAGCAGTTCTTC
>few|NA|TRBV7-6|TRBJ1-2
CASSLLGGNYGYTF
TGTGCCAGCAGCCTACTGGGGGGTAACTATGGCTACACCTTC
>NA|TRBD1|TRBV12-3/TRBV12-4|TRBJ1-2
CASSSSGTANYGYTF
TGTGCCAGCAGTTCTTCCGGGACAGCTAACTATGGCTACACCTTC
>few|NA|TRBV27|TRBJ2-7
CASSSPNSYEQYF
TGTGCCAGCAGTTCCCCAAACTCCTACGAGCAGTACTTC
>many|NA|TRBV4-3|TRBJ2-7
CASSQDRRGPFYEQYF
TGCGCCAGCAGCCAAGATCGTCGGGGGCCGTTCTACGAGCAGTACTTC
>few|NA|TRBV20-1|TRBJ2-1
CSASQPTSYNEQFF
TGCAGTGCTAGCCAACCAACCTCCTACAATGAGCAGTTCTTC
>few|TRBD2|TRBV6-1|TRBJ2-7
CASSERGATYEQYF
TGTGCCAGCAGCGAGCGGGGTGCAACCTACGAGCAGTACTTC
>NA|NA|TRBV6-5|TRBJ2-3
CASSYGLTSTDTQYF
TGTGCCAGCAGTTACGGGTTGACCTCCACAGATACGCAGTATTTT
>few|TRBD2|TRBV19|TRBJ2-7
CASSIRPSGSRHEQYF
TGTGCCAGTAGTATTCGTCCGAGCGGGAGCCGTCACGAGCAGTACTTC
>NA|TRBD2|TRBV3-1|TRBJ2-1
CASSQETAGGWVNEQFF
TGTGCCAGCAGCCAAGAGACGGCGGGGGGGTGGGTCAATGAGCAGTTCTTC
>NA|NA|TRBV6-1|TRBJ2-7
CASSEGSVPYEQYF
TGTGCCAGCAGCGAAGGGAGTGTTCCCTACGAGCAGTACTTC
>many|NA|TRBV29-1|TRBJ1-5
CSPCLWRQPQHF
TGCAGCCCATGCTTGTGGAGGCAGCCCCAGCATTTT
>few|NA|TRBV4-2|TRBJ2-6
CASSQDGAGANVLTF
TGTGCCAGCAGCCAAGACGGGGCTGGGGCCAACGTCCTGACTTTC
>few|NA|TRBV12-3/TRBV12-4|TRBJ2-7
CASSLIGRERYF
TGTGCCAGCAGTTTAATTGGAAGGGAGCGGTACTTC
>few|TRBD2|TRBV12-3/TRBV12-4|TRBJ2-2
CASELGLAGASGELFF
TGTGCCAGCGAATTGGGACTAGCGGGGGCCTCCGGGGAGCTGTTTTTT
>NA|NA|TRBV13|TRBJ2-1
CASSLPEGQWGRHEQFF
TGTGCCAGCAGCCTCCCGGAGGGGCAATGGGGAAGGCATGAGCAGTTCTTC
>few|TRBD2|TRBV6-1|TRBJ2-1
CASTRGAGGMANEQFF
TGTGCCAGCACCCGAGGTGCGGGAGGGATGGCGAATGAGCAGTTCTTC
>NA|TRBD1|TRBV7-9|TRBJ1-1
CASSQTGTGVRDTEAFF
TGTGCCAGCAGCCAAACCGGGACAGGGGTCAGGGACACTGAAGCTTTCTTT
>few|NA|TRBV4-2|TRBJ2-1
CASSQEDGRLVFF
TGTGCCAGCAGCCAAGAAGACGGGAGATTAGTGTTCTTC
>many|TRBD1|TRBV12-3/TRBV12-4|TRBJ2-2
CASSWTGRDTGELFF
TGTGCCAGCAGTTGGACAGGGCGCGACACCGGGGAGCTGTTTTTT
>few|TRBD1|TRBV7-6|TRBJ2-1
CASSLDRGLAEQFF
TGTGCCAGCAGTTTAGACAGGGGTTTGGCTGAGCAGTTCTTC
>many|TRBD1|TRBV6-1|TRBJ2-5
CASSPDRGNQETQYF
TGTGCCAGCAGTCCCGACAGGGGAAATCAAGAGACCCAGTACTTC
>few|NA|TRBV12-3/TRBV12-4|TRBJ2-3
CASRWGQSTDTQYF
TGTGCCAGCAGGTGGGGCCAAAGCACAGATACGCAGTATTTT
>few|TRBD2|TRBV7-7|TRBJ2-1
CASSLVAGGNNEQFF
TGTGCTAGCAGCCTAGTAGCGGGGGGGAACAATGAGCAGTTCTTC
>NA|NA|TRBV18|TRBJ2-5
CASSPRIGGEETQYF
TGTGCCAGCTCACCAAGAATAGGGGGTGAAGAGACCCAGTACTTC
>NA|NA|TRBV19|TRBJ2-7
CASSIGYPDAYEQYF
TGTGCCAGTAGTATAGGGTACCCGGATGCCTACGAGCAGTACTTC
>many|NA|TRBV3-1|TRBJ2-4
CASSRSLQGVQNIQYF
TGTGCCAGCAGCCGATCCCTACAGGGAGTTCAAAACATTCAGTACTTC
>NA|NA|TRBV6-1|TRBJ2-5
CARYLGQQGQETQYF
TGTGCCAGATACCTCGGGCAGCAGGGCCAAGAGACCCAGTACTTC
>many|TRBD1|TRBV20-1|TRBJ2-3
CSAYPRQGPDTQYF
TGCAGTGCGTACCCGAGACAGGGGCCAGATACGCAGTATTTT
>NA|NA|TRBV9|TRBJ1-3
CASSTTVGGAGNTIYF
TGTGCCAGCAGCACCACGGTCGGGGGTGCTGGAAACACCATATATTTT
>few|TRBD1|TRBV5-6|TRBJ1-4
CASSTYNMGQKEKLFF
TGTGCCAGCAGCACATACAACATGGGACAGAAAGAAAAACTGTTTTTT
>many|NA|TRBV7-6|TRBJ2-7
CASSYEAGSSYEQYF
TGTGCCAGCAGCTACGAAGCGGGTAGCTCCTACGAGCAGTACTTC